This is a list of T cell receptor beta chains from one sample in a study of shared clonotypes between healthy human individuals. TCRdb's copy holds only in-frame clones and misses some; the assay was immunoSEQ multiplex PCR. The data hold 550,000 to 800,000 clones, with 80% to 95% observed a single time. Sequenced input: memory CD8+ T cells from PBMCs. The receptors shown here come from a man younger than 35 in good health. Some clones in this sample may be carry-over from other donors' samples. The CDR3 runs from the conserved cysteine through the conserved F or W. The D gene is left open where the match is weak. For some rows the clone size is stated as once, few or many, or as a class when expanded; others skip it.

D gene | clone size | J gene | V gene | CDR3 DNA | CDR3 protein
NA | NA | TRBJ2-7 | TRBV25-1 | TGTGCCAGCAGTGGGTGGGATGCCTTCTCGGCAAAGTACGAGCAGTACTTC | CASSGWDAFSAKYEQYF
NA | NA | TRBJ1-5 | TRBV5-1 | TGCGCCAGCAGCCCCGGGCAGGGGTTTGTCAGCAATCAGCCCCAGCATTTT | CASSPGQGFVSNQPQHF
NA | NA | TRBJ2-7 | TRBV6-5 | TGTGCCAGCAGTTACCTGAGGGGACTCTCCTACGAGCAGTACTTC | CASSYLRGLSYEQYF
NA | NA | TRBJ2-1 | TRBV7-3 | TGTGCCAGCAGCTCGACTGGTAACAATGAGCAGTTCTTC | CASSSTGNNEQFF
NA | NA | TRBJ2-7 | TRBV5-1 | TGCGCCAGCAGCCCCAAATACTACTACGAGCAGTACTTC | CASSPKYYYEQYF
NA | once | TRBJ2-1 | TRBV4-1 | TGCGCCAGCAGCCAAGGACTACTTGCCAATGAGCAGTTCTTC | CASSQGLLANEQFF
NA | NA | TRBJ2-7 | TRBV20-1 | TGCAGTGCTCCTGACTTACGCGAGCAGTACTTC | CSAPDLREQYF
NA | NA | TRBJ1-1 | TRBV7-9 | TGTGCCAGCAGTCTTCCTATCCCTGAAGCTTTCTTT | CASSLPIPEAFF
TRBD2 | few | TRBJ2-7 | TRBV5-6 | TGTGCCAGCAGCCCCGGACTAGCGGGAGTTAGCGAGCAGTACTTC | CASSPGLAGVSEQYF
TRBD2 | NA | TRBJ2-7 | TRBV28 | TGTGCCAGCAGTGAAACGGGGGGGAACCGGGGCGAGCAGTACTTC | CASSETGGNRGEQYF
TRBD2 | NA | TRBJ2-2 | TRBV11-2 | TGTGCCAGCAGCGCCCAACTTGGACTAGCGGGTCAGAACACCGGGGAGCTGTTTTTT | CASSAQLGLAGQNTGELFF
NA | NA | TRBJ1-5 | TRBV27 | TGTGCCAGCAGTCCCGTGGGGGGGCCGCGCAATCAGCCCCAGCATTTT | CASSPVGGPRNQPQHF
TRBD1 | NA | TRBJ1-2 | TRBV5-8 | TGTGCCAGCAGCTTGGCCCGTGGGACAGGCGGCCTCGCGAACTATGGCTACACCTTC | CASSLARGTGGLANYGYTF
NA | NA | TRBJ2-2 | TRBV6-6 | TGTGCCAGCAGTCCAACAGAATACACCGGGGAGCTGTTTTTT | CASSPTEYTGELFF